This T cell receptor (beta chain) was identified in a study of radiation and T cells in renal cell carcinoma. Study summary: Nephrectomy followed 15 Gy stereotactic body radiation by 4 weeks. Findings and caveats of the study: From baseline, blood top tumor clonotypes peaked at 2 weeks post-radiation. Without pretreatment biopsies, baseline tumor clonotype presence was undetermined.

Method: immunoSEQ multiplex PCR; TCRdb's copy keeps in-frame clones and lacks some. Of roughly 130,000 clones listed, more than 80% were seen once; the top ten hold approximately 2%. Germline V gene lookup returns CDR1 SNHLY and CDR2 FYNNEI. The CDR3 length is 13 residues. Trimming stripped 6 bases from V and 1 base from J, with 9 bases between. Time point of the sample: blood 2 weeks post-SBRT. As to treatment: 15 Gy SBRT to primary tumor, nephrectomy 4 weeks later. After SBRT, blood was collected at 2 and 4 weeks, plus baseline. This clone appeared a few times. Its antigen is as yet unknown. The rearrangement links TRBV2 to TRBJ1-1, with D maybe TRBD1 (5 bases). The sample in question was blood, obtained from a patient whose treatment included radiotherapy and nephrectomy. The receptor was isolated from a woman aged 60-75 years with renal cell carcinoma. The CDR3 bases are TGTGCCAGCAGGTCAGGGAGGAACACTGAAGCTTTCTTT. Translation gives CASRSGRNTEAFF. Variable domain in full (rest from reference TRBV2 and TRBJ1-1): EPEVTQTPSHQVTQMGQEVILRCVPISNHLYFYWYRQILGQKVEFLVSFYNNEISEKSEIFDDQFSVERPDGSNFTLKIRSTKLEDSAMYFCASRSGRNTEAFFGQGTRLTVV.